The clone carrying this T cell receptor (beta chain) showed up many times. What it binds is unknown. The data were obtained in a study of CD8 T cells in ankylosing spondylitis. The study, taken as a whole, reports: In ankylosing spondylitis blood, a motif of roughly 8 highly homologous TCR beta variants appeared characteristic.

Researchers built TCR beta libraries using quantitative 5'-RACE with molecular barcodes. Each CDR3 protein gets one entry after TCRdb re-called the 5' RACE reads with MiXCR. The data contain about 220,000 distinct CDR3 sequences, around 7.9% of them seen just once; the ten biggest clones take up 12% to 15%. The CDR3 consists of 12 residues. In germline, CDR1 is SEHNR, CDR2 FQNEAQ (reference sequence). V was shortened by 4 bases and J by 6 bases, with 7 bases between the two germline ends. The receptor was isolated from a male donor with ankylosing spondylitis. The sequenced sample was blood, either unsorted or a sorted T cell fraction (not recorded which). The chain uses TRBV7-9 and TRBJ2-1; D gene unclear. The CDR3: CASSWESNEQFF. The CDR3 DNA reads as TGTGCCAGCAGCTGGGAAAGCAATGAGCAGTTCTTC. The variable domain in full, with the rest retrieved from reference TRBV7-9 and TRBJ2-1, is DTGVSQNPRHKITKRGQNVTFRCDPISEHNRLYWYRQTLGQGPEFLTYFQNEAQLEKSRLLSDRFSAERPKGSFSTLEIQRTEQGDSAMYLCASSWESNEQFFGPGTRLTVL.